Following are 15 T cell receptor beta chains from one sample sequenced in a study of T cell responses to AZD1222 COVID-19 vaccine. Produced via immunoSEQ multiplex PCR; TCRdb's table is partial and in-frame only. This table has 120,000 to 150,000 clones, more than 70% appearing once. The specimen was peripheral blood, collected 28 days after the second AZD1222 dose. Receptors were obtained from an adult who received the AZD1222 COVID-19 vaccine.

The chain has TRBV15 and TRBJ2-3, with D perhaps given as TRBD1 or TRBD2 (6 bases each). V shed 5 bases and J shed 0 bases, with 12 bases lying between them. Germline-derived CDR1 and CDR2 are LNHNV and YYDKDF (reference sequence). This CDR3 contains 15 residues. The CDR3 loop is CATSARDISTDTQYF. CDR3 coding DNA: TGTGCCACCAGCGCGCGGGACATCAGCACAGATACGCAGTATTTT.

This clone was observed a handful of times. The V gene is TRBV7-6, the J gene TRBJ2-2; TRBD1 is a possible D gene (5 bases). Trimming took 10 bases from V and 0 from J, leaving 12 bases between them. Germline V CDR1 and CDR2: SGHVS, FNYEAQ. The CDR3 runs 14 residues. The DNA for the CDR3 is TGTGCCACCACGCAGGGCGCGAACACCGGGGAGCTGTTTTTT. This gives the protein CATTQGANTGELFF.

V is TRBV18 and J is TRBJ1-6; possibly TRBD1 for D (5 bases). The CDR3 is 15 residues long. From germline, CDR1 is KGHSH and CDR2 LQKENI. V gave up 3 bases and J gave up 6 bases, with 12 bases separating them. CDR3 in amino acids: CASSPSPGRNSPLHF. CDR3 bases: TGTGCCAGCTCACCCAGTCCAGGGCGTAATTCACCCCTCCACTTT.

This clone has more than one count but fewer than ten. The rearrangement uses TRBV28 and TRBJ2-7; 11 positions agree with TRBD2. From germline, CDR1 is MDHEN and CDR2 SYDVKM. V lost 4 bases, J lost 12 bases, and 17 bases stayed unmatched. The CDR3 has 16 amino acids. The CDR3: CASSSTTTSGKRSPYF. CDR3 bases: TGTGCCAGCAGTTCCACCACGACTAGCGGGAAGAGGTCTCCGTACTTC.

The chain couples TRBV3-1 (or the pseudogene TRBV3-2) to TRBJ2-5, with D perhaps matching TRBD1 or TRBD2 (6 bases each). The V gene lost 4 bases and the J gene lost 1 base, with 16 bases spanning the gap. Germline V gene sequence: CDR1 LGHDT, CDR2 YNNKEL (reference sequence). This CDR3 comprises 16 residues. CDR3 sequence reads: CASSLGGHRLQETQYF. In DNA form, the CDR3 reads TGTGCCAGCAGCCTGGGGGGACACCGACTCCAAGAGACCCAGTACTTC.

The gene calls are TRBV6-5 and TRBJ1-5; D is unclear. Germline CDR1 is MNHEY and CDR2 is SVGAGI. This CDR3 spans 13 amino acids. Between the trimmed V and J ends, which lost 0 bases and 5 bases, there was a span of 5 bases. The chain's CDR3 is CASSYSLHQPQHF. The CDR3 DNA reads as TGTGCCAGCAGTTACTCCTTGCATCAGCCCCAGCATTTT.

This rearrangement joins TRBV5-4 to TRBJ2-7; TRBD1 is a possible D gene (5 bases). The germline V gene encodes CDR1 SGHNT and CDR2 YYREEE (reference sequence). V lost 0 bases and J 5 bases, leaving 18 bases between the germline ends. The CDR3 totals 16 residues. CDR3 sequence: CASSLGDRFLSHEQYF. The CDR3 coding sequence is TGTGCCAGCAGCTTGGGTGACAGATTCCTAAGCCACGAGCAGTACTTC.

This clone appeared once. The chain is built from TRBV7-8 and TRBJ1-1; D remains ambiguous. This CDR3 is 14 amino acids long. The ends were cut back, 1 base at V and 1 base at J, with 7 bases in the middle. CDR1 is SGHVS, CDR2 FQNEAQ, per germline. CDR3 in amino acids: CASSLVSGNTEAFF. The CDR3 region has the DNA TGTGCCAGCAGCTTAGTATCAGGGAACACTGAAGCTTTCTTT.

Turning to this clone: The sample carries other DNA sequences with the same CDR3. The CDR3 region has the DNA TGCGCCAGCAGCTTTTCCACAGATACGCAGTATTTT. It codes for CASSFSTDTQYF. This chain joins TRBV5-1 and TRBJ2-3; no reliable D call. V gave up 2 bases and J gave up 2 bases, with 3 bases separating them. Germline-derived CDR1 and CDR2 are SGHRS and YFSETQ. The CDR3 spans 12 residues.

The chain recombines TRBV5-1 with TRBJ1-1; D might be TRBD1 (6 bases). The germline V and J ends were trimmed by 2 bases and 11 bases, with 25 bases remaining between them. Germline CDR1 SGHRS, CDR2 YFSETQ. The CDR3 consists of 16 residues. This CDR3 is CASSLGGSGSRTMAFF. For the CDR3, the DNA is TGCGCCAGCAGCTTAGGGGGTAGTGGCTCACGCACAATGGCTTTCTTT.

The chain uses TRBV28 and TRBJ1-2; D gene uncertain. Between the trimmed V and J ends, which lost 4 bases and 13 bases, there was a span of 13 bases. Germline CDR1 and CDR2: MDHEN and SYDVKM. The CDR3 runs 11 residues. The CDR3 sequence: CASSSVGSSTF. Written as DNA, the CDR3 is TGTGCCAGCAGTTCGGTGGGGTCAAGCACCTTC.

V usage is TRBV7-2 and J usage is TRBJ1-1; TRBD1 matches at 9 bases. The CDR3 runs 16 residues. Germline loops: CDR1 SGHTA, CDR2 FQGNSA. V gave up 2 bases and J gave up 7 bases; unmatched junction bases: 11. The CDR3 bases are TGTGCCAGCAGCTTAACATCCGGGACAGGGCAGGATGAAGCTTTCTTT. Encoded protein: CASSLTSGTGQDEAFF.

This chain connects TRBV28 to TRBJ1-2; 7 nucleotides line up with TRBD1. Looked up from germline, CDR1 is MDHEN and CDR2 is SYDVKM. V dropped 7 bases and J dropped 5; count of bases not matched to a gene: 10. The CDR3 contains 14 residues. The CDR3 is CASTLGGGAYGYTF. The CDR3 nucleotides read TGTGCCAGCACCCTGGGAGGGGGCGCTTATGGCTACACCTTC.

This chain joins TRBV5-1 and TRBJ2-2; D call uncertain. V lost 4 bases, J lost 1 base, and 2 bases lay in between. The CDR3 runs 12 residues. CDR1 SGHRS and CDR2 YFSETQ come from the germline V gene. DNA of the CDR3: TGCGCCAGCAGCCAGAACACCGGGGAGCTGTTTTTT. It is translated as CASSQNTGELFF. Full variable domain (outside the CDR3, taken from reference TRBV5-1 and TRBJ2-2): KAGVTQTPRYLIKTRGQQVTLSCSPISGHRSVSWYQQTPGQGLQFLFEYFSETQRNKGNFPGRFSGRQFSNSRSEMNVSTLELGDSALYLCASSQNTGELFFGEGSRLTVL.

The J gene is TRBJ2-5, the V gene TRBV5-4; 14 bases align to TRBD2. This CDR3 contains 16 residues. V was pared by 4 bases and J by 5 bases, with 7 bases of the junction left unmatched. Per the germline V gene, CDR1 is SGHNT and CDR2 is YYREEE (reference sequence). CDR3 protein: CASSRPGLAGAETQYF. In nucleotides, the CDR3 is TGTGCCAGCAGCCGCCCGGGACTAGCGGGGGCTGAGACCCAGTACTTC.